These 15 T cell receptor beta chains originate from one sample sequenced in a study of blood T cell repertoires in COVID-19. The protocol was immunoSEQ multiplex PCR, while the TCRdb copy is restricted to in-frame clones and leaves out a portion. The repertoire holds 150,000 or so clones, with over 65% as singletons. Sequences were obtained from peripheral blood. These receptors were obtained from a woman over 75 with acute or convalescent COVID-19.

For the CDR3, the DNA is TGCGCCAGCAGCTTCCAGACTAGCGGGAGGGGAGTTTCCTACGAGCAGTACTTC. Translation: CASSFQTSGRGVSYEQYF. The rearrangement uses TRBV5-1 and TRBJ2-7, with 14 bases aligning to TRBD2. Germline CDR1 is SGHRS and CDR2 is YFSETQ. The V and J ends lost 2 bases and 1 base, in that order; junction bases with no gene match: 8. The CDR3 is made up of 18 amino acids.

This clone was observed a single time. This sequence joins TRBV28 and TRBJ2-1; 7 bases agree with TRBD2. V shed 7 bases and J 4 bases; nucleotides not matched to a gene: 10. The germline CDR1 and CDR2 sequences are MDHEN and SYDVKM. CDR3 size: 15 residues. In DNA, the CDR3 is TGTGCCAGCAACCCCCCAGCGGGAAGGTACAATGAGCAGTTCTTC. Residues: CASNPPAGRYNEQFF.

The chain employs TRBV30 and TRBJ2-1; 13 bases fit TRBD2. Trimming removed 4 bases from V and 4 bases from J; junction bases left unmatched: 4. The CDR3 contains 15 residues. The germline V gene encodes CDR1 GTSNPN and CDR2 SVGIG (reference sequence). The CDR3 DNA sequence: TGTGCCTGGACGGGACTAGCGGGGACTTACAATGAGCAGTTCTTC. The encoded protein is CAWTGLAGTYNEQFF.

The V and J genes are TRBV28 and TRBJ2-7; 8 positions match TRBD2. The CDR3 loop spans 13 amino acids. The trim removed 5 bases at V and 7 bases at J, leaving 7 bases unmatched. Germline V gene sequence: CDR1 MDHEN, CDR2 SYDVKM. The CDR3 nucleotides read TGTGCCAGCAGTCTACCCTCGGGGGGGGAGCAGTACTTC. Residues: CASSLPSGGEQYF.

This clone was seen a few times. V gene TRBV28 combines with J gene TRBJ2-7, with a possible D match to TRBD2 (6 bases). Trimming shortened V by 6 bases and J by 0 bases, and 12 bases separated the two germline ends. The germline gives CDR1 MDHEN, CDR2 SYDVKM. The CDR3 loop spans 14 amino acids. The CDR3 spells CASRLPRDSYEQYF. CDR3 DNA sequence: TGTGCCAGCAGGTTACCGCGGGACTCCTACGAGCAGTACTTC.

This chain joins TRBV7-8 and TRBJ2-5; TRBD2 agrees at 12 bases. This CDR3 is 17 amino acids long. V dropped 3 bases and J dropped 5; count of bases not matched to a gene: 10. In germline, CDR1 is SGHVS, CDR2 FQNEAQ. CDR3 loop: CASSFRRGLAGGETQYF. The CDR3 bases are TGTGCCAGCAGCTTCCGACGGGGACTAGCGGGTGGGGAGACCCAGTACTTC.

The rearrangement joins TRBV29-1 to TRBJ2-5; D not resolved. This CDR3 comprises 12 residues. Germline-derived CDR1 and CDR2 are SQVTM and ANQGSEA. V was clipped by 0 bases and J by 5 bases, with 7 bases between them. The CDR3 bases are TGCAGCGTTGAAGATCAAGAGGAGACCCAGTACTTC. Its translation: CSVEDQEETQYF.

This clone appeared a single time. V gene TRBV7-7 combines with J gene TRBJ2-2; 10 bases align to TRBD2. CDR1 is SSHAT, CDR2 FNYEAQ, per germline (reference sequence). This CDR3 region has 15 residues. The ends lost 3 bases at V and 4 bases at J; junction bases unmatched: 2. The CDR3: CASSFSSGSTGELFF. In DNA, the CDR3 is TGTGCCAGCAGCTTTTCTAGCGGGAGCACCGGGGAGCTGTTTTTT.

The chain carries TRBV5-1 and TRBJ2-1; the match to TRBD2 covers 8 bases. Looked up from germline, CDR1 is SGHRS and CDR2 is YFSETQ. V shed 1 base and J 0 bases; nucleotides not matched to a gene: 12. The CDR3 loop spans 19 amino acids. The CDR3 sequence is CASSLNPGLAASSYNEQFF. The CDR3 bases are TGCGCCAGCAGCTTGAACCCAGGACTAGCTGCGAGCTCCTACAATGAGCAGTTCTTC.

The chain joins TRBV29-1 to TRBJ2-1, with a possible D match to TRBD2 (6 bases). The CDR3 has 17 amino acids. Per germline, CDR1 SQVTM and CDR2 ANQGSEA. V lost 4 bases and J 5 bases, leaving 24 bases between the germline ends. The CDR3 DNA sequence: TGCAGCGTTGGGGGCGGGATCAACCTTAAGGGACACAATGAGCAGTTCTTC. Residues: CSVGGGINLKGHNEQFF.

The J gene is TRBJ2-7, the V gene TRBV28; D might be TRBD2 (6 bases). V shed 4 bases and J shed 2 bases, with 12 bases lying between them. The CDR3 loop spans 14 amino acids. From germline, CDR1 is MDHEN and CDR2 SYDVKM. CDR3 sequence reads: CASSSPSDAYEQYF. The CDR3 bases are TGTGCCAGCAGTTCGCCTAGCGATGCCTACGAGCAGTACTTC.

This rearrangement joins TRBV4-2 to TRBJ1-4; 9 positions match TRBD1. Trimming took 3 bases from V and 5 from J; bases not matched to a gene: 1. This CDR3 comprises 14 residues. Germline CDR1 and CDR2: LGHNA and YNFKEQ. The DNA for the CDR3 is TGTGCCAGCAGCCAGGGACAGGGAAATGAAAAACTGTTTTTT. It encodes CASSQGQGNEKLFF.

V and J are TRBV14 and TRBJ2-3; 7 nucleotides line up with TRBD1. This CDR3 is 13 amino acids long. Germline CDR1 and CDR2: SGHDN and FVKESK. V was pared by 3 bases and J by 7 bases, with 4 bases of the junction left unmatched. Written as DNA, the CDR3 is TGTGCCAGCAGCCAGGGGACAGCTAATACGCAGTATTTT. Translated: CASSQGTANTQYF.

V and J are TRBV19 and TRBJ2-7, with no clear D. Germline V gene lookup returns CDR1 LNHDA and CDR2 SQIVND (reference sequence). The CDR3 has 14 amino acids. Trimming pared 5 bases from V and 2 bases from J, leaving 13 bases between. The CDR3 bases are TGTGCCAGTAGTCCCCGTTTTAGTACCTACGAGCAGTACTTC. Protein product: CASSPRFSTYEQYF.

V usage is TRBV6-5 and J usage is TRBJ1-1, with 8 bases fitting TRBD1. The trim removed 2 bases at V and 3 bases at J, leaving 2 bases unmatched. The CDR3 contains 14 residues. Per germline, CDR1 MNHEY and CDR2 SVGAGI. In nucleotides, the CDR3 is TGTGCCAGCAGTTACGGGACAGGATACACTGAAGCTTTCTTT. Protein sequence: CASSYGTGYTEAFF.